The sequence of this TCR beta chain was determined in a study of blood T cell repertoires in COVID-19. The overall study: Spain, Italy and the United States supplied samples that represented acute and convalescent COVID-19.

Participant ages covered about 18 to 100 years across 20 to 30 US areas. Recovered status in Cohort 3 required two negative PCRs, clearance, or symptom resolution. Per the original data handling: Estimation of nucleated cell counts was performed using reference gene primer amplification. Sequenced by immunoSEQ multiplex PCR; TCRdb stores in-frame clones only, minus some. Clone size and the V and J calls come from that table; the DNA yielded D and trimming. The table lists hundreds of thousands of clones, around 84% of them singletons. The V gene end was trimmed by 1 base and the J gene end by 6 bases; junction bases not matched to a gene: 17. Per germline, CDR1 LGHDT and CDR2 YNNKEL (reference sequence). The CDR3 extends over 19 amino acids.

The receptor was isolated from a woman in her thirties or forties who had recovered from COVID-19. The sequencing sample was made of PBMCs or T cells enriched from blood (not recorded which). The rearrangement uses TRBV3-1 (or the pseudogene TRBV3-2) and TRBJ1-2, with 10 bases matching TRBD1. The CDR3 DNA is TGTGCCAGCAGCCAAGGACAGGGGGCGGGCGTCCTCCGGGCACATGGCTACACCTTC. Protein sequence: CASSQGQGAGVLRAHGYTF.